These 17 T cell receptor beta chains were all obtained from the same sample, sequenced in a study of CD8 T cells in Susac syndrome. cDNA came from around 0.54 to 1 ug RNA primed by random hexamers. Via MiXCR, TCRdb re-called the immunoSEQ multiplex PCR reads, giving one row per CDR3 protein. The sample lists hundreds of thousands of distinct CDR3 sequences, about 93% seen once, with around 0.072% in the top ten. What was sequenced was CD4+ T cells from PBMCs. These receptors were obtained from a human donor with multiple sclerosis.

The chain uses TRBV12-3 or TRBV12-4 and TRBJ2-5, with 12 bases that match TRBD1. The CDR3 runs 16 residues. V gave up 5 bases and J gave up 4 bases; unmatched junction bases: 8. The CDR3 DNA follows: TGTGCCAGCAGTCCGGGACAGGGGGCGCCGGGAGAGACCCAGTACTTC. Translated, it gives CASSPGQGAPGETQYF.

V is TRBV19 and J is TRBJ2-5, with D uncertain. CDR3 size: 13 residues. The V gene's germline CDR1 is LNHDA and CDR2 SQIVND (reference sequence). V shed 3 bases and J shed 2 bases, with 7 bases lying between them. The CDR3 sequence is CASSINRQETQYF. For the CDR3, the DNA is TGTGCCAGTAGTATTAACCGACAAGAGACCCAGTACTTC.

In this sample, this clonotype turned up once. The chain carries TRBV29-1 and TRBJ1-3; perhaps TRBD1 as D (5 bases). V was trimmed by 4 bases and J by 3 bases, leaving 22 bases between them. Germline CDR1 SQVTM, CDR2 ANQGSEA. This CDR3 region has 17 residues. The CDR3 DNA follows: TGCAGCGTTGTTGGTCAGGGTGGTCGGCGGCGTGGAAACACCATATATTTT. Translating it yields CSVVGQGGRRRGNTIYF.

The chain uses TRBV12-3 or TRBV12-4 and TRBJ2-3, with TRBD1 matching over 7 bases. Losses at the gene ends were 5 bases for V and 2 bases for J; bases not matched to a gene: 7. The CDR3 extends over 15 amino acids. CDR3 bases: TGTGCCAGCAGTCTTGAGGGGGCCCTCACAGATACGCAGTATTTT. Protein sequence: CASSLEGALTDTQYF.

V and J are TRBV12-3 or TRBV12-4 and TRBJ1-3, with no clear D. V shed 3 bases and J shed 5 bases, with 14 bases lying between them. The CDR3 spans 15 residues. The CDR3 DNA reads TGTGCCAGCAGTTTTGCCCGGATTAATAGAAACACCATATATTTT. It yields the protein CASSFARINRNTIYF.

The rearrangement uses TRBV6-1 and TRBJ1-1, with D possibly matching TRBD1 (5 bases). Germline V lookup: CDR1 MNHNS, CDR2 SASEGT. This CDR3 is built from 10 residues. The V end was cut by 7 bases, the J end by 6 bases, with 6 bases between. The CDR3 here is CASTGPEAFF. In nucleotides, the CDR3 is TGTGCCAGCACGGGGCCTGAAGCTTTCTTT.

V usage is TRBV7-9 and J usage is TRBJ2-1; 7 nucleotides align to TRBD2. The CDR3 contains 16 residues. Losses at the gene ends were 2 bases for V and 0 bases for J; bases not matched to a gene: 4. The germline CDR1 and CDR2 sequences are SEHNR and FQNEAQ (reference sequence). CDR3 DNA sequence: TGTGCCAGCAGCTTATCGGGCGGGAGCTCCTACAATGAGCAGTTCTTC. Translated: CASSLSGGSSYNEQFF. Complete variable domain (other parts from reference TRBV7-9 and TRBJ2-1): DTGVSQNPRHKITKRGQNVTFRCDPISEHNRLYWYRQTLGQGPEFLTYFQNEAQLEKSRLLSDRFSAERPKGSFSTLEIQRTEQGDSAMYLCASSLSGGSSYNEQFFGPGTRLTVL.

The V gene is TRBV30, the J gene TRBJ1-1; D unresolved. The CDR3 spans 14 residues. Germline loops: CDR1 GTSNPN, CDR2 SVGIG (reference sequence). V was clipped by 5 bases and J by 4 bases, with 17 bases between them. The DNA of the CDR3 is TGTGCCTGGGCACGTACCGGATTCGGCACTGAAGCTTTCTTT. It yields the protein CAWARTGFGTEAFF.

The V call is TRBV3-1, the J call TRBJ2-7, with D possibly being TRBD2 (5 bases). Between the trimmed V and J ends, which lost 4 bases and 7 bases, there was a span of 17 bases. Germline CDR1 and CDR2: LGHDT and YNNKEL (reference sequence). The CDR3 is 14 amino acids. The CDR3 nucleotides read TGTGCCAGCAGCCTCTCGCACCTTGAGGGTGAGCAGTACTTC. This sequence encodes CASSLSHLEGEQYF.

This clonotype was seen once. Here the CDR3 omits its conserved ending phenylalanine or tryptophan, so a read error is the likely source. The chain employs TRBV6-5 and TRBJ2-3, with D possibly being TRBD1 or TRBD2 (5 bases each). V shed 5 bases and J shed 0 bases, with 9 bases lying between them. Germline CDR1 is MNHEY and CDR2 is SVGAGI. There are 14 residues in the CDR3. CDR3 residues: CASSRDLSTDTQYS. The CDR3 nucleotides read TGTGCCAGCAGTCGGGACCTTAGCACAGATACGCAGTATTCT.

CDR3 sequence: CASSKRTGGTDTQYF. In DNA, the CDR3 is TGTGCCAGCAGCAAAAGGACAGGGGGAACAGATACGCAGTATTTT. The chain recombines TRBV28 with TRBJ2-3, with 10 bases aligning to TRBD1. The CDR3 contains 15 residues. With 6 bases clipped from V and 3 bases from J, the junction kept 6 bases outside the gene matches. The V gene's germline CDR1 is MDHEN and CDR2 SYDVKM.

This clonotype appeared a single time. V usage is TRBV20-1 and J usage is TRBJ2-5, with D possibly being TRBD2 (6 bases). V lost 2 bases to trimming and J lost 4 bases, with 11 bases between them. Germline V gene sequence: CDR1 DFQATT, CDR2 SNEGSKA (reference sequence). The CDR3 sequence is 13 residues long. The CDR3 sequence: CSARQGGAETQYF. The CDR3 bases are TGCAGTGCTAGACAGGGAGGTGCAGAGACCCAGTACTTC.

This clonotype has only a few counts. J is TRBJ1-3 and V is TRBV27, with 7 bases aligning to TRBD1. Germline lookup yields CDR1 MNHEY and CDR2 SMNVEV (reference sequence). The V segment lost 4 bases and the J segment 0 bases; nucleotides outside the gene matches: 0. This CDR3 contains 14 residues. This chain's CDR3 is CASSYRGSGNTIYF. CDR3 DNA: TGTGCCAGCAGTTACAGGGGCTCTGGAAACACCATATATTTT.

The CDR3, as DNA: TGTGCCAGCAGGGGAGGCGGGACGTCCTACAATGAGCAGTTCTTC. It encodes CASRGGGTSYNEQFF. This chain uses TRBV6-5 with TRBJ2-1, with TRBD2 as a possible D gene (6 bases). CDR1 MNHEY and CDR2 SVGAGI come from the germline V gene. This CDR3 region has 15 residues. The ends were cut back, 6 bases at V and 1 base at J, with 13 bases in the middle.

This rearrangement joins TRBV5-1 to TRBJ1-1; no clear D gene. V lost 0 bases to trimming and J lost 2 bases, with 8 bases between them. This CDR3 contains 14 residues. Germline CDR1 and CDR2: SGHRS and YFSETQ. This CDR3 reads CASSLAHGNTEAFF. The CDR3 nucleotides read TGCGCCAGCAGCTTGGCACATGGAAACACTGAAGCTTTCTTT.

The chain uses TRBV3-1 and TRBJ2-5; TRBD2 matches at 7 bases. The germline gives CDR1 LGHDT, CDR2 YNNKEL (reference sequence). Trimming removed 0 bases from V and 5 bases from J; junction bases left unmatched: 3. The CDR3 totals 14 residues. DNA of the CDR3: TGTGCCAGCAGCCAAGATGCGACTAGCGAGACCCAGTACTTC. This sequence encodes CASSQDATSETQYF.

V usage is TRBV20-1 and J usage is TRBJ1-1, with 9 bases matching TRBD1. Germline V gene data show CDR1 as DFQATT and CDR2 as SNEGSKA (reference sequence). With 6 bases clipped from V and 4 bases from J, the junction kept 12 bases outside the gene matches. CDR3 length equals 15 residues. CDR3 loop: CSAGPRDRVGTEAFF. CDR3 in DNA: TGCAGTGCCGGACCCAGGGACAGGGTCGGCACTGAAGCTTTCTTT.